Given below is one T cell receptor beta chain in context. Its cognate antigen is unknown. This sample was taken from a study of cytomegalovirus exposure and HLA in healthy donors. Primers: 60 Vbeta forward and 13 Jbeta reverse. TCRdb's copy holds only in-frame clones and misses some; the assay was immunoSEQ multiplex PCR. The sample has 170,000 or so clones, roughly 79% seen once; the top ten hold 2.9%. V was clipped by 2 bases and J by 4 bases; unmatched bases: 15. The CDR3 runs 19 residues. CDR1 and CDR2 from the germline V gene are GTSNPN and SVGIG (reference sequence). Study-level points and caveats: Cytomegalovirus association was listed for 150 to 200 TCR beta chains.

Sequencing was performed on PBMCs. The sequence was collected from a male donor in good health and CMV-seronegative. This rearrangement joins TRBV30 to TRBJ1-5; 12 bases line up with TRBD1. The CDR3 sequence is CAWSQPGTGGRFWNQPQHF. CDR3 coding DNA: TGTGCCTGGAGTCAGCCCGGGACAGGGGGCCGCTTTTGGAATCAGCCCCAGCATTTT.